Reported below is one T cell receptor beta chain. The templates were synthetic TCR analogs, and they were spiked into each PCR. Profiled with immunoSEQ multiplex PCR; TCRdb holds only in-frame clones, not every one. The sample carries roughly 120,000 clones, 85% to 90% recorded once. Time point described: peripheral blood 6 weeks after treatment start. Peripheral blood mononuclear cells were collected from every patient before and during treatment, yielding between 1 and 8 samples per patient. The data originate from a study of PD-L1 blockade in urothelial cancer. About the research overall: Researchers looked at the blood 3 weeks (second dose) and 6 weeks after treatment began.

The CDR3 consists of 14 residues. V lost 6 bases and J lost 4, with 12 bases in between. Germline V gene sequence: CDR1 MNHNY, CDR2 SVGAGI (reference sequence). The receptor was derived from a man aged 60 to 69 with urothelial cancer. Sample: PBMCs, taken around atezolizumab (anti-PD-L1) treatment. V gene TRBV6-6 combines with J gene TRBJ2-2, with a possible D match to TRBD2 (6 bases). As DNA, the CDR3 is TGTGCCAGCAGCCAAGGAGGGTTCACCGGGGAGCTGTTTTTT. Translated: CASSQGGFTGELFF.